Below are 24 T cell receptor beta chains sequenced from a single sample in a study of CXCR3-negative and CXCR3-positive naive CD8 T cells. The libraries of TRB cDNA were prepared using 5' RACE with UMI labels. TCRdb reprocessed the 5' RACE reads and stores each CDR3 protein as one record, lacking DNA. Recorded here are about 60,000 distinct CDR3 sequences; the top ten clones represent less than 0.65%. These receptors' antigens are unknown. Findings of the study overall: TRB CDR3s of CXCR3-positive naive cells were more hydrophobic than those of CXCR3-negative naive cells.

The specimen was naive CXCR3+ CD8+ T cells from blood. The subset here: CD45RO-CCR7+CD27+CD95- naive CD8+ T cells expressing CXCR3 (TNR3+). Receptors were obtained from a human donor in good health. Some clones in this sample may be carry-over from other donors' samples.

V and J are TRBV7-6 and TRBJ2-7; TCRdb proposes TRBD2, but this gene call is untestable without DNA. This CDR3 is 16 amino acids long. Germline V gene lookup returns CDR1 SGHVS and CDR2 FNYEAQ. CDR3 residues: CASSDTSGTASYEQYF.

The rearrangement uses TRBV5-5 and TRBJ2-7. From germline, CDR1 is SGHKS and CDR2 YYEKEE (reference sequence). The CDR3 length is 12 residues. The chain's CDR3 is CASSYEAYEQYF.

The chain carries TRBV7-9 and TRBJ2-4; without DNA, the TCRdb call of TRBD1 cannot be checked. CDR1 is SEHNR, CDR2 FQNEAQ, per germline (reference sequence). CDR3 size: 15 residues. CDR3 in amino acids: CASSPFRGRENIQYF. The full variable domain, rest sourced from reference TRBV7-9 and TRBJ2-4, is DTGVSQNPRHKITKRGQNVTFRCDPISEHNRLYWYRQTLGQGPEFLTYFQNEAQLEKSRLLSDRFSAERPKGSFSTLEIQRTEQGDSAMYLCASSPFRGRENIQYFGAGTRLSVL.

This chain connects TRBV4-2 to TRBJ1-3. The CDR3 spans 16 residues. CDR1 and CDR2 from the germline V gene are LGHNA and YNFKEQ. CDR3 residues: CASSQDWEFSGNTIYF.

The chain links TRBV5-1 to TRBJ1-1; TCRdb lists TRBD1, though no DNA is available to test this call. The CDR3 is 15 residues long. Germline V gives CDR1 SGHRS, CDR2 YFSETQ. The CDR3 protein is CASSLVSGAATEAFF.

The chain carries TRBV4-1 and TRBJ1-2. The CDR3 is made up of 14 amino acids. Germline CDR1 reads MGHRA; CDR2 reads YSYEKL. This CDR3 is CASSQEWESYGYTF.

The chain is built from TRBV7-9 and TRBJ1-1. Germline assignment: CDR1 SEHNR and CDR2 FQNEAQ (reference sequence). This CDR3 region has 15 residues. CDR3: CASSRQGSLNTEAFF.

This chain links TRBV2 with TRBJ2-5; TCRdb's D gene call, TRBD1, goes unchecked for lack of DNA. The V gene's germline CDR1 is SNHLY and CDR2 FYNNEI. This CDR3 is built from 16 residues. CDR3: CASKEGTGGWQETQYF.

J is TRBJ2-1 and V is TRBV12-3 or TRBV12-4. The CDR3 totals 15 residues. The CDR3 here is CASSLWGDSYNEQFF.

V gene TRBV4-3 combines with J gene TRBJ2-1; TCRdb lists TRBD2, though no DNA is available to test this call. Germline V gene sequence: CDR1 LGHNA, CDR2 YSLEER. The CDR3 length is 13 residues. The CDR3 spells CASSPWTEDEQFF.

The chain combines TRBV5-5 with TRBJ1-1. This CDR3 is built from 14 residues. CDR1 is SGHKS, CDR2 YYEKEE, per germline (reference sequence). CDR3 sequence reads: CASSLSPGTAEAFF.

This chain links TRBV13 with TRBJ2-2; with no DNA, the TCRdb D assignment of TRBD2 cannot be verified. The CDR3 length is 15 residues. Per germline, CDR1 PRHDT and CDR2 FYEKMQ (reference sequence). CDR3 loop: CASSWTSGVAGELFF.

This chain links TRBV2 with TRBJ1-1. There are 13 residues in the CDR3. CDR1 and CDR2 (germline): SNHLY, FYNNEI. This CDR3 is CASSEKGNTEAFF.

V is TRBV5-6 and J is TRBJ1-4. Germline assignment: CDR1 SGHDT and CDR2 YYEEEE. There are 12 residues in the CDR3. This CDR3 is CASSSEEEKLFF.

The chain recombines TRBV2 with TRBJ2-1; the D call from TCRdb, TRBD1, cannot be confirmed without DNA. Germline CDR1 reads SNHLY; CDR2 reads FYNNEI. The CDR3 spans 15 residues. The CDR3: CASKGTGGSYNEQFF.

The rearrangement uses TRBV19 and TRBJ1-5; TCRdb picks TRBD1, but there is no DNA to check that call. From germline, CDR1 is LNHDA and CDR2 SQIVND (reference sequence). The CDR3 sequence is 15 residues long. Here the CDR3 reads CASSPDGLPNQPQHF.

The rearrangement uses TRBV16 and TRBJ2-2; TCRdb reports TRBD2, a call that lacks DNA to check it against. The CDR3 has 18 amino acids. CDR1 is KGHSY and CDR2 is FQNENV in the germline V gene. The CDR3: CASSQSVLAGPNTGELFF.

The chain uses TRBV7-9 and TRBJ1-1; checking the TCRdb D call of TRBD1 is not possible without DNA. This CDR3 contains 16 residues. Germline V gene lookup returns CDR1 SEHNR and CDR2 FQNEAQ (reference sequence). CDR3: CASSLRNGQGDTEAFF. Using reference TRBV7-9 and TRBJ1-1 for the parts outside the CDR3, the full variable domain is DTGVSQNPRHKITKRGQNVTFRCDPISEHNRLYWYRQTLGQGPEFLTYFQNEAQLEKSRLLSDRFSAERPKGSFSTLEIQRTEQGDSAMYLCASSLRNGQGDTEAFFGQGTRLTVV.

The CDR3: CASWSAGELFF. V and J are TRBV19 and TRBJ2-2. Germline CDR1 LNHDA, CDR2 SQIVND (reference sequence). There are 11 residues in the CDR3.

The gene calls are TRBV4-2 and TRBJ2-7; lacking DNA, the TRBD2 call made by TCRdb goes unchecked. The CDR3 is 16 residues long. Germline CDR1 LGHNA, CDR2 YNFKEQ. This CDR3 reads CASSQDRSPPSYEQYF.

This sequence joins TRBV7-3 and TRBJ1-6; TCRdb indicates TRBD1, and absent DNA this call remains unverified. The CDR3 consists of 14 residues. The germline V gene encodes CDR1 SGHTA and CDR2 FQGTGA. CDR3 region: CASSSGTENSPLHF.

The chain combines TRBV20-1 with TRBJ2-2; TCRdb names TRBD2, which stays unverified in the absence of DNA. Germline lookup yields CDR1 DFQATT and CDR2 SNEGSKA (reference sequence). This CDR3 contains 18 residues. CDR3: CSASPQGWGLPYTGELFF.

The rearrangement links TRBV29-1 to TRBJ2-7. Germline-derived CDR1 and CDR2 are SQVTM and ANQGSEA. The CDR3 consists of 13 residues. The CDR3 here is CGVDWEDSYEQYF.

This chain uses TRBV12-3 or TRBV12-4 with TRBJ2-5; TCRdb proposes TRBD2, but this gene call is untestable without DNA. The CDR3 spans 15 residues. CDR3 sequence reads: CASSIIAGAGKTQYF.